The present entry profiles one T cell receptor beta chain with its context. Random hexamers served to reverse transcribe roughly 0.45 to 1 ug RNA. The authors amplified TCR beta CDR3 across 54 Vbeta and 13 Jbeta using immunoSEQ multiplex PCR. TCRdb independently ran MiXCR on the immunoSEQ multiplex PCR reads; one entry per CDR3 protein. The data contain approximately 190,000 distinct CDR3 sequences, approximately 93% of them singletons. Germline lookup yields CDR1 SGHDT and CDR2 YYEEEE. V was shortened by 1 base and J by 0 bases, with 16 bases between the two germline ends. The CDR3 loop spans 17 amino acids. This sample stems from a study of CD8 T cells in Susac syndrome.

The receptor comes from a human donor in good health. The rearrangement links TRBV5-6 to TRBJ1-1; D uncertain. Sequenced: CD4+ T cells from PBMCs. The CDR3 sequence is CASSLLARRRLNTEAFF. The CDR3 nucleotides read TGTGCCAGCAGCTTGCTCGCGAGGAGACGTTTGAACACTGAAGCTTTCTTT.